The 24 T cell receptor beta chains below come from one sample, sequenced in a study of blood T cell repertoires in COVID-19. Sequencing used immunoSEQ multiplex PCR; TCRdb keeps in-frame clones, though not all of them. Of 55,000 to 75,000 clones in the sample, roughly 81% are singletons; the top ten hold less than 20%. Material for sequencing was peripheral blood. The receptors were sampled from a man older than 75 with acute or convalescent COVID-19.

Written as DNA, the CDR3 is TGCGCCAGCAGCCACAGGGTCAGAGGCTACACCTTC. Amino acid sequence: CASSHRVRGYTF. This rearrangement joins TRBV4-1 to TRBJ1-2, with D tentatively TRBD1 (5 bases). This CDR3 is built from 12 residues. The germline V gene encodes CDR1 MGHRA and CDR2 YSYEKL. The V end lost 3 bases, the J end lost 8 bases, and 10 bases lay between the germline ends.

The V call is TRBV15, the J call TRBJ2-1, with no clear D. The CDR3 runs to 13 residues. Germline values: CDR1 LNHNV, CDR2 YYDKDF (reference sequence). V lost 0 bases to trimming and J lost 10 bases, with 10 bases between them. CDR3 sequence: CATSRDWLGEQFF. The DNA for the CDR3 is TGTGCCACCAGCAGAGATTGGCTCGGGGAGCAGTTCTTC.

The chain is built from TRBV6-5 and TRBJ1-1; tentatively, D is TRBD1 (5 bases). Germline loops: CDR1 MNHEY, CDR2 SVGAGI. V dropped 10 bases and J dropped 2 bases, with 14 bases sitting between them. CDR3 length: 13 amino acids. DNA of the CDR3: TGTGCCATCGCCGTAACAGGTAACACTGAAGCTTTCTTT. It encodes CAIAVTGNTEAFF.

The chain combines TRBV19 with TRBJ1-3; D may be TRBD1 (6 bases). The germline V and J ends were trimmed by 7 bases and 2 bases, with 9 bases remaining between them. CDR1 and CDR2 (germline): LNHDA, SQIVND (reference sequence). The CDR3 loop spans 13 amino acids. CDR3 DNA sequence: TGTGCCAGTACCAGGACAGCTGGAAACACCATATATTTT. Residues: CASTRTAGNTIYF. The full variable domain, completed using reference TRBV19 and TRBJ1-3, is DGGITQSPKYLFRKEGQNVTLSCEQNLNHDAMYWYRQDPGQGLRLIYYSQIVNDFQKGDIAEGYSVSREKKESFPLTVTSAQKNPTAFYLCASTRTAGNTIYFGEGSWLTVV.

This chain uses TRBV3-1 (or the pseudogene TRBV3-2) with TRBJ1-6; the match to TRBD1 covers 8 bases. This CDR3 is built from 14 residues. CDR1 LGHDT and CDR2 YNNKEL come from the germline V gene (reference sequence). Trimming took 4 bases from V and 8 from J; bases not matched to a gene: 4. The CDR3 loop reads CASSLGQGDSPLHF. The CDR3 DNA is TGTGCCAGCAGCCTCGGACAGGGAGATTCACCCCTCCACTTT.

V gene TRBV10-3 combines with J gene TRBJ2-5; 9 positions agree with TRBD2. The ends lost 6 bases at V and 7 bases at J; junction bases unmatched: 12. The germline V gene encodes CDR1 ENHRY and CDR2 SYGVKD. This CDR3 spans 15 amino acids. CDR3 sequence: CAIRGGVAGDGTQYF. The CDR3 DNA reads as TGTGCCATCAGGGGGGGAGTAGCGGGAGACGGGACCCAGTACTTC.

This clone was detected only a few times. The J gene is TRBJ2-2, the V gene TRBV19; D unresolved. Trimming left V 7 bases short and J 5 bases short, with 14 bases between. This CDR3 is built from 14 residues. CDR1 is LNHDA and CDR2 is SQIVND in the germline V gene (reference sequence). The CDR3 sequence is CASNSPLNTGELFF. In DNA, the CDR3 is TGTGCCAGTAACTCTCCCCTTAATACCGGGGAGCTGTTTTTT.

This clone was seen a handful of times. The chain uses TRBV9 and TRBJ2-7, with TRBD2 matching over 7 bases. Germline V gene data show CDR1 as SGDLS and CDR2 as YYNGEE. With V trimmed by 4 bases and J by 3 bases, 13 bases remained unmatched. The CDR3 consists of 16 residues. CDR3: CASSTNGRDGHYEQYF. The CDR3 DNA is TGTGCCAGCAGCACCAATGGGAGGGATGGGCACTACGAGCAGTACTTC.

The chain combines TRBV30 with TRBJ1-2; TRBD1 aligns across 8 bases. V lost 1 base and J lost 7; bases outside the gene matches: 5. CDR3 size: 13 residues. Germline V lookup: CDR1 GTSNPN, CDR2 SVGIG (reference sequence). CDR3 in amino acids: CAWSATGEGGYTF. CDR3 sequence (DNA): TGTGCCTGGAGTGCGACAGGGGAGGGTGGCTACACCTTC.

The V call is TRBV5-1, the J call TRBJ1-1, with TRBD1 as a possible D gene (6 bases). This CDR3 region has 14 residues. Germline CDR1 reads SGHRS; CDR2 reads YFSETQ. The V end lost 3 bases, the J end lost 6 bases, and 15 bases lay between the germline ends. CDR3 region: CASSSGTLVPEAFF. CDR3 coding DNA: TGCGCCAGCAGCTCCGGGACACTAGTCCCTGAAGCTTTCTTT.

This clone has just one count. The rearrangement uses TRBV18 and TRBJ1-1, with D perhaps TRBD1 (5 bases). Trimming removed 1 base at V and 5 bases at J, with 11 bases between. Germline V lookup: CDR1 KGHSH, CDR2 LQKENI. The CDR3 is 14 amino acids. This CDR3 is CASSPREGWTEAFF. The DNA for the CDR3 is TGTGCCAGCTCACCACGGGAGGGGTGGACTGAAGCTTTCTTT.

This clone has only one observation. The V call is TRBV28, the J call TRBJ2-5; 11 nucleotides agree with TRBD2. V was clipped by 5 bases and J by 4 bases; unmatched bases: 15. The CDR3 totals 18 residues. CDR1 is MDHEN, CDR2 SYDVKM, per germline. CDR3 amino acids: CASSPPPGLAEGIETQYF. As DNA, the CDR3 is TGTGCCAGCAGTCCTCCACCGGGACTAGCGGAAGGTATAGAGACCCAGTACTTC. Complete variable domain (other parts from reference TRBV28 and TRBJ2-5): DVKVTQSSRYLVKRTGEKVFLECVQDMDHENMFWYRQDPGLGLRLIYFSYDVKMKEKGDIPEGYSVSREKKERFSLILESASTNQTSMYLCASSPPPGLAEGIETQYFGPGTRLLVL.

This rearrangement joins TRBV7-8 to TRBJ1-1; perhaps TRBD1 as D (5 bases). In germline, CDR1 is SGHVS, CDR2 FQNEAQ. V lost 2 bases, J lost 5 bases, and 9 bases lay in between. This CDR3 is built from 13 residues. The chain's CDR3 is CASSLQGGTEAFF. The CDR3 coding sequence is TGTGCCAGCAGCTTACAGGGAGGAACTGAAGCTTTCTTT.

This rearrangement joins TRBV9 to TRBJ2-7; 7 bases line up with TRBD1. CDR1 is SGDLS, CDR2 YYNGEE, per germline. J lost 7 bases, V lost 1 base, and 8 bases had no gene match. This CDR3 comprises 14 residues. The CDR3 DNA reads TGTGCCAGCAGCGTAACTAAGGCAGGGGGTGAGCAGTACTTC. Its translation is CASSVTKAGGEQYF. The whole variable domain, filled in from reference TRBV9 and TRBJ2-7, reads DSGVTQTPKHLITATGQRVTLRCSPRSGDLSVYWYQQSLDQGLQFLIQYYNGEERAKGNILERFSAQQFPDLHSELNLSSLELGDSALYFCASSVTKAGGEQYFGPGTRLTVT.

The J gene is TRBJ1-5, the V gene TRBV14, with D perhaps TRBD1 (5 bases). The CDR3 extends over 18 amino acids. The V and J ends lost 1 base and 0 bases respectively, with 16 bases between them. Germline V lookup: CDR1 SGHDN, CDR2 FVKESK. The CDR3 region has the DNA TGTGCCAGCAGCCAAGGGGCGGGGGGATCTGATAGCAATCAGCCCCAGCATTTT. Its translation: CASSQGAGGSDSNQPQHF.

The genes are TRBV3-1 (or the pseudogene TRBV3-2) and TRBJ1-2, with D tentatively TRBD1 (6 bases). CDR1 LGHDT and CDR2 YNNKEL come from the germline V gene (reference sequence). The CDR3 extends over 14 amino acids. Trimming took 0 bases from V and 8 from J, leaving 13 bases between them. CDR3 coding DNA: TGTGCCAGCAGCCAAGATCCAGGGGTTTGGGGCTACACCTTC. This sequence encodes CASSQDPGVWGYTF.

V gene TRBV7-2 combines with J gene TRBJ2-1; possible D gene TRBD1, 5 bases. Germline V lookup: CDR1 SGHTA, CDR2 FQGNSA. The CDR3 runs 14 residues. Trimming left V 1 base short and J 9 bases short, with 13 bases between. CDR3 residues: CASSLEFSDSEQFF. The CDR3 DNA is TGTGCCAGCAGCTTAGAGTTCTCAGACAGTGAGCAGTTCTTC.

This chain joins TRBV7-2 and TRBJ2-7; weak D call: TRBD1 (5 bases). Germline V gene lookup returns CDR1 SGHTA and CDR2 FQGNSA. The CDR3 totals 13 residues. V shed 5 bases and J shed 3 bases, with 11 bases lying between them. The DNA for the CDR3 is TGTGCCAGCAGCCCCCTTAGGGGCTACGAGCAGTACTTC. Protein sequence: CASSPLRGYEQYF.

The chain combines TRBV11-3 with TRBJ2-2, with 8 bases lining up with TRBD1. Germline V gives CDR1 SGHNT, CDR2 YENEEA. The CDR3 has 14 residues. With 1 base clipped from V and 6 bases from J, the junction kept 1 base outside the gene matches. As DNA, the CDR3 is TGTGCCAGCAGCTTAGTACAGGGGGCCGGGGAGCTGTTTTTT. Amino acid sequence: CASSLVQGAGELFF. Full variable domain (rest looked up from reference TRBV11-3 and TRBJ2-2): EAGVVQSPRYKIIEKKQPVAFWCNPISGHNTLYWYLQNLGQGPELLIRYENEEAVDDSQLPKDRFSAERLKGVDSTLKIQPAELGDSAVYLCASSLVQGAGELFFGEGSRLTVL.

The chain joins TRBV7-3 to TRBJ2-3; no clear D. Germline CDR1 is SGHTA and CDR2 is FQGTGA. There are 14 residues in the CDR3. V lost 2 bases and J 4 bases, leaving 10 bases between the germline ends. CDR3 in amino acids: CASSLSASPDTQYF. In nucleotides, the CDR3 is TGTGCCAGCAGCTTATCAGCGAGCCCAGATACGCAGTATTTT. The complete variable domain, with remaining parts taken from reference TRBV7-3 and TRBJ2-3, reads GAGVSQTPSNKVTEKGKYVELRCDPISGHTALYWYRQSLGQGPEFLIYFQGTGAADDSGLPNDRFFAVRPEGSVSTLKIQRTERGDSAVYLCASSLSASPDTQYFGPGTRLTVL.

This chain links TRBV25-1 with TRBJ1-2; 9 bases are a match to TRBD1. The V gene's germline CDR1 is MGHDK and CDR2 SYGVNS. The CDR3 length is 14 residues. The V and J ends lost 2 bases and 9 bases, in that order; junction bases with no gene match: 7. The CDR3 DNA reads as TGTGCCAGCAGTGAAGCGCTACAGGGGGCTAGCTACACCTTC. It yields the protein CASSEALQGASYTF.

The CDR3 region is CASSHPSSPGTLRNTIYF. CDR3 bases: TGTGCCAGCAGCCACCCTTCCAGCCCCGGGACACTGAGAAACACCATATATTTT. The genes are TRBV3-1 (or the pseudogene TRBV3-2) and TRBJ1-3; D perhaps matches TRBD1 (6 bases). Germline CDR1 reads LGHDT; CDR2 reads YNNKEL (reference sequence). The CDR3 loop spans 18 amino acids. V gave up 3 bases and J gave up 5 bases, with 23 bases separating them.

The chain has TRBV11-2 and TRBJ1-1, with a tentative D call TRBD1 (6 bases). Trimming stripped 1 base from V and 4 bases from J, with 13 bases between. Germline V gene lookup returns CDR1 SGHAT and CDR2 FQNNGV. This CDR3 has 15 amino acids. The CDR3: CASSLGGGRSTEAFF. The CDR3 nucleotides are TGTGCCAGCAGCTTAGGCGGGGGGCGGTCCACTGAAGCTTTCTTT. The variable domain in full, with the rest retrieved from reference TRBV11-2 and TRBJ1-1, is EAGVAQSPRYKIIEKRQSVAFWCNPISGHATLYWYQQILGQGPKLLIQFQNNGVVDDSQLPKDRFSAERLKGVDSTLKIQPAKLEDSAVYLCASSLGGGRSTEAFFGQGTRLTVV.

J is TRBJ2-5 and V is TRBV7-9; possibly TRBD2 for D (6 bases). Germline V gene sequence: CDR1 SEHNR, CDR2 FQNEAQ (reference sequence). There are 15 residues in the CDR3. V lost 1 base, J lost 3 bases, and 12 bases lay in between. In DNA form, the CDR3 reads TGTGCCAGCAGCTTAGGGGGAGGTAGGGAAGAGACCCAGTACTTC. Translation: CASSLGGGREETQYF.